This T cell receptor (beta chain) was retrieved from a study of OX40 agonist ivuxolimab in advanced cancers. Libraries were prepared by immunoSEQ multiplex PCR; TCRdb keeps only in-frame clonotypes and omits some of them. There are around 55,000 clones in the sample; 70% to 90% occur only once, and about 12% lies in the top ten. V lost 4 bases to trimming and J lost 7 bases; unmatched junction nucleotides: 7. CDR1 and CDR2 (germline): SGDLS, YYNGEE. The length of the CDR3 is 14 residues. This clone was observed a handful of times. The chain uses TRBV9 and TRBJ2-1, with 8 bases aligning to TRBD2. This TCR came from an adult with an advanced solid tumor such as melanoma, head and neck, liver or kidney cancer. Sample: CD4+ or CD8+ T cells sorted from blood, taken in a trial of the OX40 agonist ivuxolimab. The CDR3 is CASSSGTRGNEQFF. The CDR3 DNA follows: TGTGCCAGCAGCTCCGGGACTAGGGGGAATGAGCAGTTCTTC.